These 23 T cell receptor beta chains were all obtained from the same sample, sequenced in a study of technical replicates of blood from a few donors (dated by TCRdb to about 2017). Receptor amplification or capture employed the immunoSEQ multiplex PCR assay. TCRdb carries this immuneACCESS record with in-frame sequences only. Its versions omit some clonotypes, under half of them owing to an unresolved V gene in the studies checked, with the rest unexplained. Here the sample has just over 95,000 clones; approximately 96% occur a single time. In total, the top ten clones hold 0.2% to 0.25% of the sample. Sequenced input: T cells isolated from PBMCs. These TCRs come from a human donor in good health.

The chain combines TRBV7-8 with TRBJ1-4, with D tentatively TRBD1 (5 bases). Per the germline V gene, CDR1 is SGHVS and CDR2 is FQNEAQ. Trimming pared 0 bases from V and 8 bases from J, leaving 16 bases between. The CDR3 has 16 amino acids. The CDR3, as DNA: TGTGCCAGCAGCTTAGCGGTGGAAGGGGCTGGAGAAAAACTGTTTTTT. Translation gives CASSLAVEGAGEKLFF.

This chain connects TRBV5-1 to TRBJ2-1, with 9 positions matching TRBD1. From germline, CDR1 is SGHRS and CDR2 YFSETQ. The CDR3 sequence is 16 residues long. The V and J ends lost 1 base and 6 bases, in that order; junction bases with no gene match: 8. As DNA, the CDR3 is TGCGCCAGCAGCTTGCCGGGGGACAGGGTACCCAATGAGCAGTTCTTC. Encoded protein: CASSLPGDRVPNEQFF.

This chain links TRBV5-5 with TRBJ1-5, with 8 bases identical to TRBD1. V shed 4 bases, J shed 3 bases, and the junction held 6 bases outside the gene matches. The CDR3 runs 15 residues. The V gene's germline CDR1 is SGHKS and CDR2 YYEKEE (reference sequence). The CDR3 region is CASSGGTGDNQPQHF. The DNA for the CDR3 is TGTGCCAGCAGCGGTGGGACAGGCGACAATCAGCCCCAGCATTTT.

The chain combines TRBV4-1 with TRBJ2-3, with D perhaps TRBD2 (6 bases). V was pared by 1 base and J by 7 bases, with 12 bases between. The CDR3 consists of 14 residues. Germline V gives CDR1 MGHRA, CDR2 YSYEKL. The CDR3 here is CASSQVTGEYTQYF. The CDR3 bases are TGCGCCAGCAGCCAAGTAACGGGGGAGTATACGCAGTATTTT.

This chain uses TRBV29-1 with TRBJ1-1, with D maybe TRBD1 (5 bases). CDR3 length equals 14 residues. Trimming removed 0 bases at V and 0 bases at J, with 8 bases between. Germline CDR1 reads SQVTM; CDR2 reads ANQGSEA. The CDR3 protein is CSVEELGVNTEAFF. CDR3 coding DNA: TGCAGCGTTGAAGAGTTAGGGGTGAACACTGAAGCTTTCTTT.

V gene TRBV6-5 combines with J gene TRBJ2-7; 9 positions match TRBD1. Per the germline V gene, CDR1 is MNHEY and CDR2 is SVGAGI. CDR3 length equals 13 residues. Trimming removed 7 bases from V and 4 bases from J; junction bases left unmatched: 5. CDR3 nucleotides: TGTGCCAGCACAGTGACAGGGGGATACGAGCAGTACTTC. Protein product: CASTVTGGYEQYF.

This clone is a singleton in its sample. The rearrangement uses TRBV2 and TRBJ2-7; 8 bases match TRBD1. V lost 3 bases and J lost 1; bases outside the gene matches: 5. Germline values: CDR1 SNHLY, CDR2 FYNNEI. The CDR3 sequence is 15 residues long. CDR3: CASSDDRGNSYEQYF. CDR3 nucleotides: TGTGCCAGCAGTGACGACAGGGGTAATTCCTACGAGCAGTACTTC.

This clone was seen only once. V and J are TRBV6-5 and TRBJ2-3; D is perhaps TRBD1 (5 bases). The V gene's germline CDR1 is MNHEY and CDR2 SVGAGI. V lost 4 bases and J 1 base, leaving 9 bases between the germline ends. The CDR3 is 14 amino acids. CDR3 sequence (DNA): TGTGCCAGCAGTTCCTCCAGGGGCACAGATACGCAGTATTTT. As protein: CASSSSRGTDTQYF.

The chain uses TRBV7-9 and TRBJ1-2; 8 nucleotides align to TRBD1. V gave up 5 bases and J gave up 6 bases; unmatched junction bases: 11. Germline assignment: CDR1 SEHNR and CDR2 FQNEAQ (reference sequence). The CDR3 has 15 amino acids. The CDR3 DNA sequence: TGTGCCAGCAGCCGTGATCGGACAGGGACCGATGGCTACACCTTC. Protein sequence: CASSRDRTGTDGYTF.

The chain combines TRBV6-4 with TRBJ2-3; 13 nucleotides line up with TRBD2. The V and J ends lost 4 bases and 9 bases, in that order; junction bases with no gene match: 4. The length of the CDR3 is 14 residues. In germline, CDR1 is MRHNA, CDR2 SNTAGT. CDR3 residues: CASSAGLAGETQYF. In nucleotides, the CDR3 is TGTGCCAGCAGTGCCGGACTAGCGGGAGAAACGCAGTATTTT.

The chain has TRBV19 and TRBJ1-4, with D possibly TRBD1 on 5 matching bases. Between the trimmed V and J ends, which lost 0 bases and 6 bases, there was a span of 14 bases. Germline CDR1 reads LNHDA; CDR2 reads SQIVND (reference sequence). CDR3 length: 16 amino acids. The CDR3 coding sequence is TGTGCCAGTAGTATAGACGAGGCAGGGTTGGATGAAAAACTGTTTTTT. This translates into CASSIDEAGLDEKLFF.

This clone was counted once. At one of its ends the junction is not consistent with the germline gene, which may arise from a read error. CDR3 nucleotides: TGCGCCAGCAGTTGGTCTCTTCCCTCAGAGGCCCAGTACTTC. This codes for CASSWSLPSEAQYF. The V gene is TRBV5-1, the J gene TRBJ2-5; D is unresolved. Germline V gene lookup returns CDR1 SGHRS and CDR2 YFSETQ. This CDR3 comprises 14 residues.

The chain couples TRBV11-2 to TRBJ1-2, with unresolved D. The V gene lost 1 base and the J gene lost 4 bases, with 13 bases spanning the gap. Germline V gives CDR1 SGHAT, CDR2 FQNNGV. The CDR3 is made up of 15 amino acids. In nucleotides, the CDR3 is TGTGCCAGCAGCTTAGGTCTTTCAGAGGGCTATGGCTACACCTTC. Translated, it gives CASSLGLSEGYGYTF.

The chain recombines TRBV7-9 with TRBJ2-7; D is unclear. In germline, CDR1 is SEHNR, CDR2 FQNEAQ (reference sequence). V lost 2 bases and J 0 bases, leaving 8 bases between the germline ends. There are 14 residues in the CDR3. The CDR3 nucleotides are TGTGCCAGCAGCTTAAGTCCGAGCTCCTACGAGCAGTACTTC. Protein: CASSLSPSSYEQYF.

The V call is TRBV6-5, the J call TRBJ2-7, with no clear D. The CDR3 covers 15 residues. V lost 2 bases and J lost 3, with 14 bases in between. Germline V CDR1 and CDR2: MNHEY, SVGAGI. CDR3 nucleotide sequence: TGTGCCAGCAGTTACCATCCCTCGATGCGCTACGAGCAGTACTTC. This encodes CASSYHPSMRYEQYF.

CDR3 sequence: CSGASGSFYEQFF. The CDR3, as DNA: TGCAGCGGTGCTAGCGGAAGTTTTTATGAGCAGTTCTTC. The chain uses TRBV29-1 and TRBJ2-1; TRBD2 matches at 7 bases. V dropped 7 bases and J dropped 8; count of bases not matched to a gene: 11. The germline CDR1 and CDR2 sequences are SQVTM and ANQGSEA. CDR3 length equals 13 residues.

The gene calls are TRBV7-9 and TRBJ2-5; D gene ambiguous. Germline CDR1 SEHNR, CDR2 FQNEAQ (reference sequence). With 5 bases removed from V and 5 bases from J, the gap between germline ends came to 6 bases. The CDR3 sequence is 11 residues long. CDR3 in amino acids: CASSPSETQYF. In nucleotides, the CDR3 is TGTGCCAGCAGCCCCTCGGAGACCCAGTACTTC.

The chain's CDR3 is CASSLLAGSTDTQYF. In DNA, the CDR3 is TGTGCCAGCAGTTTATTAGCGGGTAGCACAGATACGCAGTATTTT. V usage is TRBV27 and J usage is TRBJ2-3; 7 bases line up with TRBD2. The CDR3 is made up of 15 amino acids. Per the germline V gene, CDR1 is MNHEY and CDR2 is SMNVEV (reference sequence). Trimming cost V 1 base and J 0 bases; bases outside gene matches: 1.

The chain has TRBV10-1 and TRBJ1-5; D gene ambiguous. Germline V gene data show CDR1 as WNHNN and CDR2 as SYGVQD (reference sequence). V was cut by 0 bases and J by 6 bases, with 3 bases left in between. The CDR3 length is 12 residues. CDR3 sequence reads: CASSESSQPQHF. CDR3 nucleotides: TGCGCCAGCAGTGAGTCGAGTCAGCCCCAGCATTTT.

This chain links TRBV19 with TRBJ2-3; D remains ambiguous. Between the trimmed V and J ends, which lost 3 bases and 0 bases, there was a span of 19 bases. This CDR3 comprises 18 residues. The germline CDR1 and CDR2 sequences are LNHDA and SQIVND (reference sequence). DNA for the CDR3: TGTGCCAGTAGTATCCTAGACGATCGCGGTCCTAGCACAGATACGCAGTATTTT. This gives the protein CASSILDDRGPSTDTQYF.

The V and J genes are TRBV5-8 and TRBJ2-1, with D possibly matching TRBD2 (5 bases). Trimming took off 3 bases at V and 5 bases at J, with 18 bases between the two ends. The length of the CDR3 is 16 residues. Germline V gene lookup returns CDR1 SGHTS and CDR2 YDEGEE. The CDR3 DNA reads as TGTGCCAGCAGCTCCGGGATTCGGCGTGGCCACAATGAGCAGTTCTTC. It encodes CASSSGIRRGHNEQFF.

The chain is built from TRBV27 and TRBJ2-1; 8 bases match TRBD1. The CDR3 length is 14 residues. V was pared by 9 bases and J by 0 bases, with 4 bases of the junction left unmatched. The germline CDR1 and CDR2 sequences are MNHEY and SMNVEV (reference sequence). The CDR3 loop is CASRTGSSYNEQFF. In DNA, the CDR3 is TGTGCCAGTCGGACAGGGAGCTCCTACAATGAGCAGTTCTTC.

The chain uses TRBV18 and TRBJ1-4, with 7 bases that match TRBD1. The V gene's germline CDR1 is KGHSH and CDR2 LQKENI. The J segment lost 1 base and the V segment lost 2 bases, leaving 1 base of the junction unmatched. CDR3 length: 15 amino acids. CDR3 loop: CASSPNRGTNEKLFF. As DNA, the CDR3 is TGTGCCAGCTCACCAAACAGGGGAACTAATGAAAAACTGTTTTTT.